These T cell receptor beta chains were read from a single sample in a study of T cells in Graves' hyperthyroidism and ophthalmopathy. TCRdb called the multiplex PCR reads again in MiXCR, with one record for every CDR3 protein. The sample contains 300,000 to 450,000 distinct CDR3 sequences, roughly 25% of which appear only once. Sequenced material: blood. These receptors came from a man aged 50-59 years with Graves' hyperthyroidism. Each CDR3 is given with its conserved first and last residue. A D gene is named only where the DNA matches it firmly. The size of a clone is reported for some rows only, either as once, few or many, or as a class for expanded clones.

>TRBJ2-7|14|NA|TRBV28|NA
TGTGCCAGCAGTTCTTCCGGGCCCGCCTACGAGCAGTACTTC
CASSSSGPAYEQYF
>TRBJ2-7|12|NA|TRBV20-1|TRBD1
TGCAGTGCACCGGACAGGAACTACGAGCAGTACTTC
CSAPDRNYEQYF
>TRBJ2-5|14|few|TRBV6-1|TRBD2
TGTGCCAGCAGTGAACTCGCTAGCGGGGAGACCCAGTACTTC
CASSELASGETQYF
>TRBJ2-1|14|NA|TRBV10-2|TRBD1
TGCGCCAGCAAAGTACCGGGACAGGGAAATGAGCAGTTCTTC
CASKVPGQGNEQFF
>TRBJ1-1|13|NA|TRBV7-9|TRBD1
TGTGCCAGCAGCCCGACAGGGGTCACTGAAGCTTTCTTT
CASSPTGVTEAFF
>TRBJ2-7|13|NA|TRBV6-1|TRBD2
TGTGCCAGCACCCGGGAGGGATCCTACGAGCAGTACTTC
CASTREGSYEQYF
>TRBJ2-3|15|many|TRBV5-5|NA
TGTGCCAGCAGCCTTTTCCCTCCTCCCTTAGAGACGCAGTATTTT
CASSLFPPPLETQYF
>TRBJ2-5|12|NA|TRBV20-1|NA
TGCAGTGCTAGCGGGTCACAAGAGACCCAGTACTTC
CSASGSQETQYF
>TRBJ1-4|18|NA|TRBV6-5|NA
TGTGCCAGCAGTTATTTGTGGACACGGGGCGCAACTAATGAAAAACTGTTTTTT
CASSYLWTRGATNEKLFF
>TRBJ1-6|15|few|TRBV18|TRBD1
TGTGCCAGCTCGGCCACAGGGGTTGGGACTTCACCCCTCCACTTT
CASSATGVGTSPLHF
>TRBJ2-1|14|few|TRBV6-1|NA
TGTGCCAGCAGTCCGTACGTTGGGAGGAGTGAGCAGTTCTTC
CASSPYVGRSEQFF
>TRBJ2-5|14|NA|TRBV7-8|TRBD2
TGTGCCAGCAGCTCCTCTAGCGGACAAGAGACCCAGTACTTC
CASSSSSGQETQYF
>TRBJ1-1|14|many|TRBV11-2|NA
TGTGCCAGCAGCTTTGGCCTCAAGAACACTGAAGCTTTCTTT
CASSFGLKNTEAFF
>TRBJ2-5|10|NA|TRBV20-1|NA
TGCAGTGCTACCGAAGAGACCCAGTACTTC
CSATEETQYF
>TRBJ2-2|10|few|TRBV20-1|NA
TGCAGTGGTATCACCGGGGAGCTGTTTTTT
CSGITGELFF
>TRBJ2-5|12|few|TRBV5-1|NA
TGCGCCAGCAGCTTTTCTTCGGAGACCCAGTACTTC
CASSFSSETQYF
>TRBJ1-1|15|few|TRBV3-1|NA
TGTGCCAGCAGCCAAGGGGGGGGGATGAACACTGAAGCTTTCTTT
CASSQGGGMNTEAFF
>TRBJ1-3|20|NA|TRBV3-1|TRBD1
TGTGCCAGCAGCCAACGGGACAGGGTTACTTATAAATTCTCTGGAAACACCATATATTTT
CASSQRDRVTYKFSGNTIYF
>TRBJ2-5|17|many|TRBV11-2|NA
TGTGCCAGCAGCTTATCCCGTCGTACAGGGACACAAGAGACCCAGTACTTC
CASSLSRRTGTQETQYF
>TRBJ1-1|15|many|TRBV5-1|NA
TGCGCCAGCAGCTTAACCGGGACACCGAACACTGAAGCTTTCTTT
CASSLTGTPNTEAFF
>TRBJ2-7|13|many|TRBV11-2|NA
TGTGCCAGCAGCGTCCTCAGCTCCTACGAGCAGTACTTC
CASSVLSSYEQYF
>TRBJ2-5|14|NA|TRBV7-9|NA
TGTGCCAGCAGCTTAGAGGCTAGGCAAGAGACCCAGTACTTC
CASSLEARQETQYF
>TRBJ2-5|14|NA|TRBV9|NA
TGTGCCAGCAGCGGTTCAGGGTACCAAGAGACCCAGTACTTC
CASSGSGYQETQYF
>TRBJ2-5|15|few|TRBV7-6|NA
TGTGCCAGCAGCCTAGGGGTAGCCTTCTCAGAGACCCAGTACTTC
CASSLGVAFSETQYF
>TRBJ2-7|15|few|TRBV5-6|TRBD2
TGTGCCAGCAGCTTGAGACTAGCGGGAACCTACGAGCAGTACTTC
CASSLRLAGTYEQYF
>TRBJ2-1|15|NA|TRBV6-1|TRBD1
TGTGCCAGCATATTGGGACAGACATTATACAATGAGCAGTTCTTC
CASILGQTLYNEQFF
>TRBJ1-5|15|NA|TRBV12-3/TRBV12-4|TRBD1
TGTGCCAGCAGAGCCGGGACAGGGAGCAATCAGCCCCAGCATTTT
CASRAGTGSNQPQHF
>TRBJ2-3|17|NA|TRBV19|TRBD1
TGTGCCAGTAGTAACCCCAGGGGGAAGGAAGGCACAGATACGCAGTATTTT
CASSNPRGKEGTDTQYF
>TRBJ2-1|15|NA|TRBV5-1|TRBD2
TGCGCCAGCGGGTTGTCCCCTAGCGGGGTCAATGAGCAGTTCTTC
CASGLSPSGVNEQFF